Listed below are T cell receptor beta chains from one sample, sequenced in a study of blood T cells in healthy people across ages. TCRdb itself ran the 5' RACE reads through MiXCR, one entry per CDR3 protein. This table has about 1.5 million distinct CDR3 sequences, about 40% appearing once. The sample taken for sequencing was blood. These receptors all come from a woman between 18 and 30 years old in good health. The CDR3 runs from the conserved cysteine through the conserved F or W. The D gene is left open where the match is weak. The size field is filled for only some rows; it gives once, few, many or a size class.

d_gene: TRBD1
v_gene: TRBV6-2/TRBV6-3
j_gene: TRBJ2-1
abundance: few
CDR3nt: TGTGCCAGCAGTAAAAGGACAGGGCGGAGCTCCTACAATGAGCAGTTCTTC
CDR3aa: CASSKRTGRSSYNEQFF

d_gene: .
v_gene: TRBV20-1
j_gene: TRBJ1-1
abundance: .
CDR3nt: TGCAGTGCCCGCCCTCCTGAAGCTTTCTTT
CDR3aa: CSARPPEAFF

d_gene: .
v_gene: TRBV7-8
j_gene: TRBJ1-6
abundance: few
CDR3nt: TGTGCCAGCAGCAAAACAGCTAGCCTCTCACCCCTCCACTTT
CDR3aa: CASSKTASLSPLHF

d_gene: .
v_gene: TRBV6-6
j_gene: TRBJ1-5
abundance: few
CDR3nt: TGTGCCAGCACCGGACAAGTAGGTCAGCCCCAGCATTTT
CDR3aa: CASTGQVGQPQHF

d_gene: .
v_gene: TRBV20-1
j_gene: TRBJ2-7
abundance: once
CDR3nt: TGCAGTGCTAGAGTAGGAGAGCGGGTCGACGAGCAGTACTTC
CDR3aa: CSARVGERVDEQYF

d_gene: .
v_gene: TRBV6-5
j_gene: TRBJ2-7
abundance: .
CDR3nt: TGTGCCAGCAGTTACTCGGGACTGACCTCCGGCGAGCAGTACTTC
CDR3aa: CASSYSGLTSGEQYF

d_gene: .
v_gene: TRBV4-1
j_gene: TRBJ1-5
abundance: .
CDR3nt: TGCGCCAGCAGCCAAGGGGGGACCTTCGATCAGCCCCAGCATTTT
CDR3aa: CASSQGGTFDQPQHF

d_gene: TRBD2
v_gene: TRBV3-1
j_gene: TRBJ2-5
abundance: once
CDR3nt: TGTGCCAGCAGCCCAGAGGGGTCTAGCGGGAGCGTGGAGACCCAGTACTTC
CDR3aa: CASSPEGSSGSVETQYF

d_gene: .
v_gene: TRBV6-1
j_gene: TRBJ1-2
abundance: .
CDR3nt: TGTGCCAGCGGAGCCTTAGTCGGGGGCTACACCTTC
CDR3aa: CASGALVGGYTF

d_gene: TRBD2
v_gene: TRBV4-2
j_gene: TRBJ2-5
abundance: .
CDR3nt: TGTGCCAGCAGCCATCTCTCCGGGAGGGCCCAAGAGACCCAGTACTTC
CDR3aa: CASSHLSGRAQETQYF

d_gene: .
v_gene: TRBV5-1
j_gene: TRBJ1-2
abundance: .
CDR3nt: TGCGCCAGCAGCCTTGAATTGGCCTATGGCTACACCTTC
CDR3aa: CASSLELAYGYTF

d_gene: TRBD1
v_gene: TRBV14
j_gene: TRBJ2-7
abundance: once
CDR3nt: TGTGCCAGCAGCCCCCGGGACAGGGACGTATACGAGCAGTACTTC
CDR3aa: CASSPRDRDVYEQYF

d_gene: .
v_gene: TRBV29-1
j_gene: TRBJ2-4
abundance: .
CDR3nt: TGCAGCGTTGAGATGGGGGTTGTGAACATTCTGTACTTC
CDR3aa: CSVEMGVVNILYF

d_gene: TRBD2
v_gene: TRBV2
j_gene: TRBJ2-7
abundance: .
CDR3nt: TGTGCCCGAGGGAGGGTAAACAACGAGCAGTACTTC
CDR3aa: CARGRVNNEQYF

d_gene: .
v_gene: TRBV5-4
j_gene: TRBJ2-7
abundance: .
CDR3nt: TGTGCCAGCAGCTTGGACAGAAGTCCCTACGAGCAGTACTTC
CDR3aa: CASSLDRSPYEQYF

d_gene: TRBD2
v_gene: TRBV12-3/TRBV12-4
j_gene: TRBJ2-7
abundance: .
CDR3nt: TGTGCCAGCAGTGTACTAGCGGGAGCCTACGAGCAGTACTTC
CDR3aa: CASSVLAGAYEQYF

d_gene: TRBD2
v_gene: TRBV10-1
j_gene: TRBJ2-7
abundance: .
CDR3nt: TGCGCCAGCCCCGGTGGCGGGGGGACTTACGAGCAGTACTTC
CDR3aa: CASPGGGGTYEQYF

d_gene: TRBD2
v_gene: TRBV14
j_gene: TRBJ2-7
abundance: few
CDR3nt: TGTGCCAGCAGTACTAGCGGCAACCCTCCCGAGCAGTACTTC
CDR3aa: CASSTSGNPPEQYF

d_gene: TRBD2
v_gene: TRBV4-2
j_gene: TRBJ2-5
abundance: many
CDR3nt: TGTGCCAGCAGCCAAGATTATAGGACTAGCGGGAAGGGTGAGCAGTACTTC
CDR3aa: CASSQDYRTSGKGEQYF

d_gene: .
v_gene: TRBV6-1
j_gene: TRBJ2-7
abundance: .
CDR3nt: TGTGCCAGCAGTGAAGCCCAAACCATCGACGAGCAGTACTTC
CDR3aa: CASSEAQTIDEQYF

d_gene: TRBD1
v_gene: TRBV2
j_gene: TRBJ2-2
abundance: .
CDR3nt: TGTGCCAGCAGTGAAATAAAAGGCAGGGGGCCCACCGGGGAGCTGTTTTTT
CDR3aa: CASSEIKGRGPTGELFF

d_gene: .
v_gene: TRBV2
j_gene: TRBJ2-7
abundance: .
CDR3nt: TGTGCCAGCGCCCAGGCGTGGTACGAGCAGTACTTC
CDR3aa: CASAQAWYEQYF

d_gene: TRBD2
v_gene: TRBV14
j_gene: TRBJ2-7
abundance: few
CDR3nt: TGTGCCAGCAGCCAAAGTGCAGCGGGGCCATCCTACGAGCAGTACTTC
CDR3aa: CASSQSAAGPSYEQYF

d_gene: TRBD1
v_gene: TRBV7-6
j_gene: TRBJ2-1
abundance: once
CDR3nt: TGTGCCAGCAGCAAAGAGGGACAGGCGCCTAATGAGCAGTTCTTC
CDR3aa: CASSKEGQAPNEQFF

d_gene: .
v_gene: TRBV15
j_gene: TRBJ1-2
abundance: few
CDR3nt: TGTGCCACCATGAAGACCAGGAGCCCTTATGGCTACACCTTC
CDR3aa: CATMKTRSPYGYTF

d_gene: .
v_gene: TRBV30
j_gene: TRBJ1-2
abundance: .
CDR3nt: TGTGCCTGGAGTCCCCCCCGTTTTGGTGGCTACACCTTC
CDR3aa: CAWSPPRFGGYTF

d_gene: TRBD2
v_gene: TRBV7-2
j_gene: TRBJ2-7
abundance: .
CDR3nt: TGTGCCAGCAGCTCTGGGACTAGTCGCGAGCAGTACTTC
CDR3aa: CASSSGTSREQYF

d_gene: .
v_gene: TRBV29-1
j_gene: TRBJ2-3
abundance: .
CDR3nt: TGCAGCGTTGCTAGCGCCCTCACAGATACGCAGTATTTT
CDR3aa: CSVASALTDTQYF

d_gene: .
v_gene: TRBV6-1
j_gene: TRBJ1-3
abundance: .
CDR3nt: TGTGCCAGCACCACAGGAAGCTCTGGAAACACCATATATTTT
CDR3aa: CASTTGSSGNTIYF

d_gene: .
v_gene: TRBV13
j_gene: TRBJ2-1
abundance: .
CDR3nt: TGTGCCAGCAGCTCCGACCGGCCGCCATACAATGAGCAGTTCTTC
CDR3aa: CASSSDRPPYNEQFF

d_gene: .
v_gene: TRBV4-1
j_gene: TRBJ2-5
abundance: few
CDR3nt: TGCGCCAGCAGCCAAGTAAACAGTCAAGAGACCCAGTACTTC
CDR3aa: CASSQVNSQETQYF

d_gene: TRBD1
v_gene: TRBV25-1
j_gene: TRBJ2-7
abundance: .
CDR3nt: TGTGCCAGTTACACCGGGACAGGGGACGAGCAGTACTTC
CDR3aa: CASYTGTGDEQYF

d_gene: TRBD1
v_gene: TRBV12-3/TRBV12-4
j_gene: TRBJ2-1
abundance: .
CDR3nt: TGTGCCAGCAGTAAAACAGGGGGCTACAATGAGCAGTTCTTC
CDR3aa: CASSKTGGYNEQFF

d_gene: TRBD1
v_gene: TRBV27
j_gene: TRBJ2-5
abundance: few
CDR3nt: TGTGCCAGCAGTACCAGGGACAGGGATTTGGAGACCCAGTACTTC
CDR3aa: CASSTRDRDLETQYF

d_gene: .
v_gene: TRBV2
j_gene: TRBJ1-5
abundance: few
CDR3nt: TGTGCCAGCAGGGACGACAGATTTAGCAATCAGCCCCAGCATTTT
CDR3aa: CASRDDRFSNQPQHF

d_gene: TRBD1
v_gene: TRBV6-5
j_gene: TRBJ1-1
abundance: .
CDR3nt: TGTGCCAGCAGCCCGGGACAGGGGTTCGCTTTCTTT
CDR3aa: CASSPGQGFAFF

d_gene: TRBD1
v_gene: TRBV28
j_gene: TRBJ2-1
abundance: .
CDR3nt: TGTGCCTGCAGTTTACCGGACAGGGAAGGCAATGAGCAGTTCTTC
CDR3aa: CACSLPDREGNEQFF

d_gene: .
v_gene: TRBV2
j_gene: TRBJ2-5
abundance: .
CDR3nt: TGTGCCAGCAGGGACGCCCAAGAGACCCAGTACTTC
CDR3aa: CASRDAQETQYF

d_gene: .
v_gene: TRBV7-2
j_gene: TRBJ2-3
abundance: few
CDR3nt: TGTGCCAGCAGCCCTAGGACTAAGGGGGGCCATGGAGATACGCAGTATTTT
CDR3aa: CASSPRTKGGHGDTQYF

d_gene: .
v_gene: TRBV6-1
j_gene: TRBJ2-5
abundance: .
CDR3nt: TGTGCCAGCTGGTCCTCATTCGCGACCCAGTACTTC
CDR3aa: CASWSSFATQYF

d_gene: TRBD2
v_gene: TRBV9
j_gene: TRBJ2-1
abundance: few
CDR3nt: TGTGCCAGCAGCCCGGGACTAGCGGTGAACAATGAGCAGTTCTTC
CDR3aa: CASSPGLAVNNEQFF

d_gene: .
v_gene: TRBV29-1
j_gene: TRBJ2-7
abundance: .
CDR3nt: TGCAGCGTTGAAGATCGGGAATTGGACTCAGCCTACGAGCAGTACTTC
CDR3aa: CSVEDRELDSAYEQYF

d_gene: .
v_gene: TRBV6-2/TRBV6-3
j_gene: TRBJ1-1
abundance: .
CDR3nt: TGTGCCAGCAAGCGCGATACCAGGTCTGAAGCTTTCTTT
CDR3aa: CASKRDTRSEAFF

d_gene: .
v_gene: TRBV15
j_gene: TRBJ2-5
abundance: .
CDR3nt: TGTGCCACCAGCGAGGGACCCGGACTTGAGACCCAGTACTTC
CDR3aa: CATSEGPGLETQYF

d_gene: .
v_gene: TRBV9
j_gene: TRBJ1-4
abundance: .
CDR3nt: TGTGCCAGCAGCGTAGGTCTCGGGACGAGGGAACTGTTTTTT
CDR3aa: CASSVGLGTRELFF

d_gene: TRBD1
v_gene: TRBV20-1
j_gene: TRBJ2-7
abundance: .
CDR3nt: TGCAGTGCTAGTGACAGGGTTGGAGAGCAGTACTTC
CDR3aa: CSASDRVGEQYF

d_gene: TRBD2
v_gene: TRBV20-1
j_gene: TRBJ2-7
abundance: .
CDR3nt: TGCAGTGCTAGGAAGCGGGGAGCTCACGAGCAGTACTTC
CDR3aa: CSARKRGAHEQYF

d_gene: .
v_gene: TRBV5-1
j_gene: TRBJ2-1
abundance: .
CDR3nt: TGCGCCAGCAGCTTGGTGGCTATTGAGGGCAATGAGCAGTTCTTC
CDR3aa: CASSLVAIEGNEQFF

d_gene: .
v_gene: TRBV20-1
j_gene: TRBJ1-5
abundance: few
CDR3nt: TGCAGTGCTAGAGATTCCGGGGGGTATCAGCCCCAGCATTTT
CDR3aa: CSARDSGGYQPQHF

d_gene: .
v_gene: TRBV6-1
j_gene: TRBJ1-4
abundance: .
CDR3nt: TGTGCCAGCAGGCCAGGCTGGGGTGCTGGGGCAACTAATGAAAAACTGTTTTTT
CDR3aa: CASRPGWGAGATNEKLFF

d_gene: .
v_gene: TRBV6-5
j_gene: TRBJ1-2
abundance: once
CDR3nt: TGTGCCAGCAGTTACTGGGTCAGGGGACTTACCAAAGGGGATCATGGCTACACCTTC
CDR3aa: CASSYWVRGLTKGDHGYTF

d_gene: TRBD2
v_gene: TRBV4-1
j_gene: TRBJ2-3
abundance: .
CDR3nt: TGCGCCAGCAGCCAAGGGACTGGCGGGGGGGCCAGCACAGATACGCAGTATTTT
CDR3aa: CASSQGTGGGASTDTQYF

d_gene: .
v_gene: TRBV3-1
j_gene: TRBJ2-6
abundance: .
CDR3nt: TGTGCCAGCAGCCCCGATGGCGCTCTCTCTGGGGCCAACGTCCTGACTTTC
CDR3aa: CASSPDGALSGANVLTF

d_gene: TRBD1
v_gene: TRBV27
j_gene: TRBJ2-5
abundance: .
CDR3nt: TGTGCCAGCATTTTAAGGGGGCGAGAGACCCAGTACTTC
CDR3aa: CASILRGRETQYF

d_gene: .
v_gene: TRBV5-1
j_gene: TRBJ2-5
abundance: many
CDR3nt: TGCGCCAGCAGCCCTCAGCCGGGGGAGACCCAGTACTTC
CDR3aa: CASSPQPGETQYF

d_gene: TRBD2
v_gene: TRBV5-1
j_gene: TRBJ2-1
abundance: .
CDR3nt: TGCGCCAGCAGCGTTGGCGGGGGGCGGCAAGAGACCCAGTTCTTC
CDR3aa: CASSVGGGRQETQFF